This T cell receptor (beta chain) was sequenced during a study of CD8 T cells in Susac syndrome. With random hexamers, 0.5 to 1 ug RNA was reverse transcribed. From the immunoSEQ multiplex PCR reads, TCRdb called clonotypes with MiXCR, one entry per CDR3 protein. The table shows approximately 120,000 distinct CDR3 sequences, with about 95% occurring only once. Between the trimmed V and J ends, which lost 6 bases and 0 bases, there was a span of 11 bases. Per germline, CDR1 DFQATT and CDR2 SNEGSKA (reference sequence). The CDR3 extends over 13 amino acids. TEMRA cells were FACS-enriched, while CD8+ and CD4+ T cells were negatively isolated.

V usage is TRBV20-1 and J usage is TRBJ2-5; D unclear. The sample consisted of CD4+ T cells from PBMCs. This receptor was obtained from a human donor in good health. The chain's CDR3 is CSALDQNQETQYF. Here the CDR3 DNA reads TGCAGTGCCCTTGACCAGAACCAAGAGACCCAGTACTTC.